This T cell receptor beta chain is drawn from a study of metastatic and nonmetastatic thyroid tumors. Whole-study context: Malignant thyroid and benign thyroid patients provided blood and tumor or nodule tissue whose repertoires were compared. Overall study findings and caveats: In both blood and tumor samples, TCR beta diversity was reported significantly higher for malignant than benign nodules.

Notes on this clone: Its antigen is not known.

Original data processing: Clinicopathological groups of papillary thyroid cancer showed CDR3 differences that were used to build a distant-metastasis classifier. Through MiXCR, TCRdb re-clonotyped the PCR reads. In this record, the V and J calls reflect TCRdb's handling and not the investigators' own analysis. The data hold tens of thousands of clones, with roughly 20% observed a single time. Each patient went into thyroid surgery without having received any treatment. The sequenced material came from adjacent normal tissue. This TCR came from a female donor with papillary thyroid cancer or a benign thyroid nodule (not recorded which). Some clones in this sample may be carry-over from other donors' samples.

The CDR3 spells CASSPSDRGLGTEAFF. CDR3 nucleotide sequence: TGTGCCAGCAGTCCTAGTGACAGGGGTCTGGGCACTGAAGCTTTCTTT. The chain links TRBV12-3 or TRBV12-4 to TRBJ1-1; TRBD1 agrees at 8 bases. The CDR3 covers 16 residues. V shed 5 bases, J shed 4 bases, and the junction held 12 bases outside the gene matches.